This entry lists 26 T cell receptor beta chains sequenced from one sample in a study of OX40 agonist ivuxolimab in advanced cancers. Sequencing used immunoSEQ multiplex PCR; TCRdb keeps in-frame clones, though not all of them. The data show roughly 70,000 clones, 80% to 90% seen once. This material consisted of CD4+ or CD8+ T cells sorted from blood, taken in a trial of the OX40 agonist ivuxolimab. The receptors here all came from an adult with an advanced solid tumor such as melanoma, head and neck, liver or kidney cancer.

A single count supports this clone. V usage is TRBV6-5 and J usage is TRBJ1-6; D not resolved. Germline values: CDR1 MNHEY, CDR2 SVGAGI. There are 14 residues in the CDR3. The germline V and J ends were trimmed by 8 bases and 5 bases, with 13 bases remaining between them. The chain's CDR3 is CASGEGRDNSPLHF. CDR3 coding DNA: TGTGCCAGCGGGGAAGGACGGGATAATTCACCCCTCCACTTT.

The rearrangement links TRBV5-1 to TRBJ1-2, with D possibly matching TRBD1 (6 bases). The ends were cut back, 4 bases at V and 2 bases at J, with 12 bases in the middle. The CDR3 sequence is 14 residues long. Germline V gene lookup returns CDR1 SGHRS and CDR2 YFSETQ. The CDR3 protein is CASSARDINYGYTF. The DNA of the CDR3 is TGCGCCAGCAGCGCCCGGGACATCAACTATGGCTACACCTTC.

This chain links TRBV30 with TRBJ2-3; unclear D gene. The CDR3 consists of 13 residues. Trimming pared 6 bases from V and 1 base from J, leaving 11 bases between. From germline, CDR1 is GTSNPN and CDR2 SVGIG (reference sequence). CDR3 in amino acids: CACSSRRTDTQYF. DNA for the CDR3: TGTGCCTGTAGCAGCAGACGCACAGATACGCAGTATTTT.

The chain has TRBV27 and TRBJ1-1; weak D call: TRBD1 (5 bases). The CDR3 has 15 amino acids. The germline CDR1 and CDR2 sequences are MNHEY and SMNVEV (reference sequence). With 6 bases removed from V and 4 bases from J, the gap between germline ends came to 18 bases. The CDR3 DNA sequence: TGTGCCAGCAGCCCAAATGGGGGGAGGAGCACTGAAGCTTTCTTT. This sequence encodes CASSPNGGRSTEAFF.

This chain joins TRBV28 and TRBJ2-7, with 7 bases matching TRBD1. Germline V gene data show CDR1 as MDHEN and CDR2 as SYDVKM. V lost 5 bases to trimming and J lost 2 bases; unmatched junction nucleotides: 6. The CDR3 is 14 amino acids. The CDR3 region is CASSRTGGTYEQYF. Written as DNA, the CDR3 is TGTGCCAGCAGTAGGACAGGCGGAACCTACGAGCAGTACTTC.

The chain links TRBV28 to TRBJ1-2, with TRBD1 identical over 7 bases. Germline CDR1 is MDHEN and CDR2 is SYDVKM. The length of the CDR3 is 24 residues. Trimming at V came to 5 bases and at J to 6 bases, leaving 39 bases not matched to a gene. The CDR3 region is CASSPSPATFWGPGTALGIDGYTF. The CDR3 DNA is TGTGCCAGCAGTCCCTCCCCTGCAACCTTTTGGGGACCCGGGACAGCACTGGGGATCGATGGCTACACCTTC.

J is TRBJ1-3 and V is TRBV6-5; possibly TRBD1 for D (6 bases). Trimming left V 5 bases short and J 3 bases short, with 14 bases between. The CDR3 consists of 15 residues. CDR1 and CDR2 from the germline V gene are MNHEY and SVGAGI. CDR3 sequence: CASSKGGGGGNTIYF. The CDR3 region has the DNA TGTGCCAGCAGTAAGGGGGGTGGCGGTGGAAACACCATATATTTT.

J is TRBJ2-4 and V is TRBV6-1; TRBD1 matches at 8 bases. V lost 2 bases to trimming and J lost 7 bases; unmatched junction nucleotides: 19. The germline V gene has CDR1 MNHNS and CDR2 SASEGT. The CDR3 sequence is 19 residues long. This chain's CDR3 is CASSERRTGFGSSGNIQYF. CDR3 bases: TGTGCCAGCAGTGAAAGGAGGACAGGGTTCGGGTCCTCCGGGAACATTCAGTACTTC.

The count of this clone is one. CDR3 protein: CASRRPGQGIYEQYF. The CDR3, as DNA: TGTGCCAGCAGACGACCGGGACAGGGTATTTACGAGCAGTACTTC. The rearrangement uses TRBV27 and TRBJ2-7; 9 positions agree with TRBD1. V was pared by 6 bases and J by 4 bases, with 10 bases of the junction left unmatched. CDR1 and CDR2 (germline): MNHEY, SMNVEV (reference sequence). This CDR3 is built from 15 residues.

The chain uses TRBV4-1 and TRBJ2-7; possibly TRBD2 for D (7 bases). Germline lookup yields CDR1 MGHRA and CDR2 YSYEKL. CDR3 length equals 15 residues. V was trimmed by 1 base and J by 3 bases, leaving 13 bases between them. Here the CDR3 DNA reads TGCGCCAGCAGCCAAGGAAGGGGGGGAAACTACGAGCAGTACTTC. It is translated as CASSQGRGGNYEQYF.

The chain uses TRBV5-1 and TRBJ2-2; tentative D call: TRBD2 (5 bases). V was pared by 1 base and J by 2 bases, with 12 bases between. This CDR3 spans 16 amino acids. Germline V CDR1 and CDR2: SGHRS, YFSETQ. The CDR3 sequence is CASSLSGKGNTGELFF. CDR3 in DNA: TGCGCCAGCAGCTTGTCGGGGAAAGGTAACACCGGGGAGCTGTTTTTT. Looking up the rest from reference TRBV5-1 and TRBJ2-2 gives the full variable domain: KAGVTQTPRYLIKTRGQQVTLSCSPISGHRSVSWYQQTPGQGLQFLFEYFSETQRNKGNFPGRFSGRQFSNSRSEMNVSTLELGDSALYLCASSLSGKGNTGELFFGEGSRLTVL.

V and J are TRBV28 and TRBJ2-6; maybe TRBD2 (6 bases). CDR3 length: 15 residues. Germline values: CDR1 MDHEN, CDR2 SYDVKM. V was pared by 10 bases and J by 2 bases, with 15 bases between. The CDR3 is CATLGGGAGANVLTF. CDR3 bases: TGTGCCACTTTGGGTGGCGGGGCTGGGGCCAACGTCCTGACTTTC.

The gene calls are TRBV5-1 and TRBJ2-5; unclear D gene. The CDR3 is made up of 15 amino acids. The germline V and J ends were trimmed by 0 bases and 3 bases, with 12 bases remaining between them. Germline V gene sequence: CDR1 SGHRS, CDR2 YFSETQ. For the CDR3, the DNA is TGCGCCAGCAGCTTGGCCTTTAGGATTGAAGAGACCCAGTACTTC. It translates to CASSLAFRIEETQYF.

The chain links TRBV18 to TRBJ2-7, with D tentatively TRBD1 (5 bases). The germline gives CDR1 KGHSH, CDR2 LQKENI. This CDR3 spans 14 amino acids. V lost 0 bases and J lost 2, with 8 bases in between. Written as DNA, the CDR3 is TGTGCCAGCTCACCACCTGGGGCGGCCTACGAGCAGTACTTC. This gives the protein CASSPPGAAYEQYF.

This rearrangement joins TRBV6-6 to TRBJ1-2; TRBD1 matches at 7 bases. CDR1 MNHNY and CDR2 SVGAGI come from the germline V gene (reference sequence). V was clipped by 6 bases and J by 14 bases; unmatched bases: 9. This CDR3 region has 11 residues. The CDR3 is CASSSGGTETF. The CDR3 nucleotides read TGTGCCAGCAGCTCTGGCGGGACAGAGACCTTC.

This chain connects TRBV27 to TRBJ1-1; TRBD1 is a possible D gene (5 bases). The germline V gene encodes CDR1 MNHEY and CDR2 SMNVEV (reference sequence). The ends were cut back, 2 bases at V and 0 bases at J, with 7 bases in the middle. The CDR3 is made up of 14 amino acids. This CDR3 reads CASSLRGLNTEAFF. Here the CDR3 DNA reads TGTGCCAGCAGTTTACGGGGACTGAACACTGAAGCTTTCTTT.

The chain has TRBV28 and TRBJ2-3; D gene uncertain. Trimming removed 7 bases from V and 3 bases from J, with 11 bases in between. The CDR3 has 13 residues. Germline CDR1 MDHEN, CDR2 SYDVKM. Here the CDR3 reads CASTSGWTDTQYF. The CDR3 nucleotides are TGTGCCAGCACCTCAGGTTGGACAGATACGCAGTATTTT.

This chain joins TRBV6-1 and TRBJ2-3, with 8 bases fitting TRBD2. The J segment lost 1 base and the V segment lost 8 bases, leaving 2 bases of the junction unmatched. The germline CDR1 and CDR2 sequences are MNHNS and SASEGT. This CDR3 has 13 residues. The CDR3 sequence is CASGAGGTDTQYF. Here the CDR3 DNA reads TGTGCCAGCGGAGCGGGGGGCACAGATACGCAGTATTTT.

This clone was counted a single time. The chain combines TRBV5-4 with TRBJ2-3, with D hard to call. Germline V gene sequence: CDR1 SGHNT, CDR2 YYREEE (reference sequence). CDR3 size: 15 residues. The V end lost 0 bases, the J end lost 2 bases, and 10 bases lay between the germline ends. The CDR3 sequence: CASSLEGVDTDTQYF. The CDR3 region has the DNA TGTGCCAGCAGCTTGGAAGGCGTCGACACAGATACGCAGTATTTT. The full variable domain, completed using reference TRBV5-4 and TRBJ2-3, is ETGVTQSPTHLIKTRGQQVTLRCSSQSGHNTVSWYQQALGQGPQFIFQYYREEENGRGNFPPRFSGLQFPNYSSELNVNALELDDSALYLCASSLEGVDTDTQYFGPGTRLTVL.

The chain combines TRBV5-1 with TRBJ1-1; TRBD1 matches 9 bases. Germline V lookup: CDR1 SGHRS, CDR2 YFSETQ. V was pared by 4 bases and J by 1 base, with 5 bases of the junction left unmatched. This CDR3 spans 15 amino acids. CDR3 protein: CASSPDRGTNTEAFF. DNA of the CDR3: TGCGCCAGCAGCCCGGACAGGGGAACGAACACTGAAGCTTTCTTT.

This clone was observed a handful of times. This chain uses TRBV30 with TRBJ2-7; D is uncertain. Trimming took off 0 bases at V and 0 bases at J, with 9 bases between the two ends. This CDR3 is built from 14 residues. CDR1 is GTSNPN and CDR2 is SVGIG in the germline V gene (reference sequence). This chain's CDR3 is CAWSVSGGSYEQYF. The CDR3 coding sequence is TGTGCCTGGAGTGTATCCGGTGGCTCCTACGAGCAGTACTTC.

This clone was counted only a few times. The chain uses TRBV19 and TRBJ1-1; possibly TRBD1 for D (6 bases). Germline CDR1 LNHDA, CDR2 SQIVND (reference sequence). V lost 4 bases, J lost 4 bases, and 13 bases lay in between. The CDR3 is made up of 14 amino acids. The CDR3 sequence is CASSKTGTPTEAFF. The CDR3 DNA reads TGTGCCAGTAGTAAAACAGGGACTCCCACTGAAGCTTTCTTT.

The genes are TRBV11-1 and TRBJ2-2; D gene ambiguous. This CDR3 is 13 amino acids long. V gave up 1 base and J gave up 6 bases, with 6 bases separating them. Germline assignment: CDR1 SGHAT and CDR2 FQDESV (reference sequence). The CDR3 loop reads CASSLGGAGELFF. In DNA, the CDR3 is TGTGCCAGCAGCTTAGGTGGGGCCGGGGAGCTGTTTTTT.

The chain's CDR3 is CASSLEGGLAGGRTDTQYF. CDR3 sequence (DNA): TGTGCCAGCAGCTTAGAAGGCGGACTAGCGGGGGGACGCACAGATACGCAGTATTTT. The rearrangement joins TRBV7-8 to TRBJ2-3; the match to TRBD2 covers 14 bases. The CDR3 consists of 19 residues. Trimming at V came to 1 base and at J to 1 base, leaving 7 bases not matched to a gene. CDR1 SGHVS and CDR2 FQNEAQ come from the germline V gene.

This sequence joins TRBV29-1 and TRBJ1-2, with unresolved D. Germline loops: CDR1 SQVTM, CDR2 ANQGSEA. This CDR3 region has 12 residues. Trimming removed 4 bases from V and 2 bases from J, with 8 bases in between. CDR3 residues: CSVVDGNYGYTF. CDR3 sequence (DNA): TGCAGCGTTGTCGACGGAAACTATGGCTACACCTTC.

CDR3: CASKRQGAGANVLTF. The CDR3 DNA reads TGCGCCAGCAAAAGACAGGGTGCTGGGGCCAACGTCCTGACTTTC. This chain joins TRBV5-1 and TRBJ2-6, with 7 positions matching TRBD1. The V gene's germline CDR1 is SGHRS and CDR2 YFSETQ. This CDR3 has 15 residues. J was trimmed by 2 bases and V by 6 bases; bases with no gene match: 5.